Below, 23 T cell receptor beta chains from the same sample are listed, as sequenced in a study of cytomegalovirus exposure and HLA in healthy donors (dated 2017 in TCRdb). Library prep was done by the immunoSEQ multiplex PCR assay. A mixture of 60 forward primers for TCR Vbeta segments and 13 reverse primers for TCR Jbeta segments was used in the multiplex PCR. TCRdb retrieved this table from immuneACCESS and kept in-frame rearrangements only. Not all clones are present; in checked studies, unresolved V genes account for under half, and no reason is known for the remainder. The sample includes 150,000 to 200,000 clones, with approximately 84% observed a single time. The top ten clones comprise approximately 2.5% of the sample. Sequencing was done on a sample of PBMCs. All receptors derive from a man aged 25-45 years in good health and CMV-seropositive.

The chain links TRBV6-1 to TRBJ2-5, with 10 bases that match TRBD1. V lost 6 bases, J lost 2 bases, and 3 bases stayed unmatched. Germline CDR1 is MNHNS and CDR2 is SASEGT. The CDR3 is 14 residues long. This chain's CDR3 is CASRRTGGQETQYF. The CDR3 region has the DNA TGTGCCAGCAGACGGACAGGGGGACAAGAGACCCAGTACTTC.

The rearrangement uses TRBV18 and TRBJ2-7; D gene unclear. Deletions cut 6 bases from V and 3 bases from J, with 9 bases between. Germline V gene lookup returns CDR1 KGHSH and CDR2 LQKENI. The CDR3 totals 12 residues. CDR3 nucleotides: TGTGCCAGCTCGTCCCGAGGCTACGAGCAGTACTTC. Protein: CASSSRGYEQYF.

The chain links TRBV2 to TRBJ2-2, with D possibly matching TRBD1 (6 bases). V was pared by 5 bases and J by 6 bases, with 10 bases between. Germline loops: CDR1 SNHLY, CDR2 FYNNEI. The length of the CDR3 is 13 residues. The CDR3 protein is CASSPTGSGELFF. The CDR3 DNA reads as TGTGCCAGCAGTCCAACAGGGTCCGGGGAGCTGTTTTTT. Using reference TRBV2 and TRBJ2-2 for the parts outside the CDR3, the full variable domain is EPEVTQTPSHQVTQMGQEVILRCVPISNHLYFYWYRQILGQKVEFLVSFYNNEISEKSEIFDDQFSVERPDGSNFTLKIRSTKLEDSAMYFCASSPTGSGELFFGEGSRLTVL.

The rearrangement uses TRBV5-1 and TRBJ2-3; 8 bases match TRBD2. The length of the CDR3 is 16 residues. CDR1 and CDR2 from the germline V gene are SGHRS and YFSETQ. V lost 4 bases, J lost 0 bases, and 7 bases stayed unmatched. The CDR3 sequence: CASSILAETSTDTQYF. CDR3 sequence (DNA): TGCGCCAGCAGCATACTAGCGGAGACTAGCACAGATACGCAGTATTTT. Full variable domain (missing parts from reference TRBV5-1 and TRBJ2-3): KAGVTQTPRYLIKTRGQQVTLSCSPISGHRSVSWYQQTPGQGLQFLFEYFSETQRNKGNFPGRFSGRQFSNSRSEMNVSTLELGDSALYLCASSILAETSTDTQYFGPGTRLTVL.

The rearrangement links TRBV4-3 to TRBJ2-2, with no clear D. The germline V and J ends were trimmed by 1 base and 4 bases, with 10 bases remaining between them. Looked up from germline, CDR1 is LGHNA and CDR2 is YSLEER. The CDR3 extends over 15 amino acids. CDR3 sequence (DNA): TGCGCCAGCAGCCAAGTAAGATACGGCACCGGGGAGCTGTTTTTT. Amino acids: CASSQVRYGTGELFF.

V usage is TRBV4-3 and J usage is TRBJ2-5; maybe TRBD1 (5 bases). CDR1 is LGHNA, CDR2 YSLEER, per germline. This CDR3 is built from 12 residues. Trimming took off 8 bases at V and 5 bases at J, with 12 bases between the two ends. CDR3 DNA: TGCGCCAGCCTCCAGGGTTCGGAGACCCAGTACTTC. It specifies CASLQGSETQYF.

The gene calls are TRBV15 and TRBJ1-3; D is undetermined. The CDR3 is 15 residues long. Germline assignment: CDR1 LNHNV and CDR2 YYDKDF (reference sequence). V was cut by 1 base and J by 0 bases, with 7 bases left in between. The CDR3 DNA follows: TGTGCCACCAGCAGAGTACCGGGCTCTGGAAACACCATATATTTT. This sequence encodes CATSRVPGSGNTIYF.

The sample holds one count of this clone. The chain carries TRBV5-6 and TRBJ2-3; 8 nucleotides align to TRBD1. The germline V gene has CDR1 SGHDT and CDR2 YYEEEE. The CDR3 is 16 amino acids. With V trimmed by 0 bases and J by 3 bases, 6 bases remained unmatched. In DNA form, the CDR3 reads TGTGCCAGCAGCTTGGATCAGGGGGCGCAGACAGATACGCAGTATTTT. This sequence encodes CASSLDQGAQTDTQYF.

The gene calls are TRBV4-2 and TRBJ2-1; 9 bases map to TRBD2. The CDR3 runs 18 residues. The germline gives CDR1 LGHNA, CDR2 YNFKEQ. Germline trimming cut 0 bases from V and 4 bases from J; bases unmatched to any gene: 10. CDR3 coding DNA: TGTGCCAGCAGCCAAGATGTACGGTCTAGCGGGAAGTACAATGAGCAGTTCTTC. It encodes CASSQDVRSSGKYNEQFF.

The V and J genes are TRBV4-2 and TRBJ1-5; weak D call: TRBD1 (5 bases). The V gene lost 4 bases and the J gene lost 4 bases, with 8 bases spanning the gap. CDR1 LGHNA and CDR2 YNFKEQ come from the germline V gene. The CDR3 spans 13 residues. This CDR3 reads CASSPGVNQPQHF. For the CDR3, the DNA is TGTGCCAGCAGCCCGGGGGTGAATCAGCCCCAGCATTTT.

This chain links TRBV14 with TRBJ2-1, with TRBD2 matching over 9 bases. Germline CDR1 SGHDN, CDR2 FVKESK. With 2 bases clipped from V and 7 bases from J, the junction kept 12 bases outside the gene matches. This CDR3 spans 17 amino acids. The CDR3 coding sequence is TGTGCCAGCAGCCAACTACTCGGGCGGGGGGGTAAGAATGAGCAGTTCTTC. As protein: CASSQLLGRGGKNEQFF. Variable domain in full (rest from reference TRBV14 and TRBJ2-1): EAGVTQFPSHSVIEKGQTVTLRCDPISGHDNLYWYRRVMGKEIKFLLHFVKESKQDESGMPNNRFLAERTGGTYSTLKVQPAELEDSGVYFCASSQLLGRGGKNEQFFGPGTRLTVL.

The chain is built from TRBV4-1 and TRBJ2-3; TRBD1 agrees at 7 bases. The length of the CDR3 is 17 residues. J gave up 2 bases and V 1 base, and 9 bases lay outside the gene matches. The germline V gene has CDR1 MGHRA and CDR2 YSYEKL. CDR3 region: CASSQGPGQLSTDTQYF. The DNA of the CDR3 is TGCGCCAGCAGCCAAGGCCCGGGACAGCTATCCACAGATACGCAGTATTTT.

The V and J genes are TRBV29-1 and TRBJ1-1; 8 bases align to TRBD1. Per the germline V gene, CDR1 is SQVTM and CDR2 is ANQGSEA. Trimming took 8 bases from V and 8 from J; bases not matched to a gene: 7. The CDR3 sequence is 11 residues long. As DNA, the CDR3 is TGCAGCTATATGCACAGGGGGGAAGCTTTCTTT. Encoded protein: CSYMHRGEAFF.

This CDR3 reads CASSVSPRGSYEQYV. The CDR3 DNA reads as TGTGCCAGCAGCGTATCCCCCCGGGGATCCTACGAGCAGTACGTC. The rearrangement uses TRBV13 and TRBJ2-7; TRBD2 is a possible D gene (5 bases). The CDR3 spans 15 residues. Germline values: CDR1 PRHDT, CDR2 FYEKMQ (reference sequence). V lost 5 bases and J 1 base, leaving 15 bases between the germline ends.

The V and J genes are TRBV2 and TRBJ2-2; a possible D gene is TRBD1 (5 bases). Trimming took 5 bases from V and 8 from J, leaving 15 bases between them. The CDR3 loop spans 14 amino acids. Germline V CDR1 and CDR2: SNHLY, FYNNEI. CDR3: CASSKGPGSGELFF. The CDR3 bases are TGTGCCAGCAGTAAGGGGCCTGGAAGTGGGGAGCTGTTTTTT. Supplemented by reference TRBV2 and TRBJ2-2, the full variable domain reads EPEVTQTPSHQVTQMGQEVILRCVPISNHLYFYWYRQILGQKVEFLVSFYNNEISEKSEIFDDQFSVERPDGSNFTLKIRSTKLEDSAMYFCASSKGPGSGELFFGEGSRLTVL.

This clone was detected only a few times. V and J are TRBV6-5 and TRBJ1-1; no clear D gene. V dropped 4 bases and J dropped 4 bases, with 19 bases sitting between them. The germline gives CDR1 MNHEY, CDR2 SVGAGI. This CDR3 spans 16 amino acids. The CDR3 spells CASSFTDNRLGTEAFF. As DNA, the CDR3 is TGTGCCAGCAGTTTTACAGACAATCGGCTCGGCACTGAAGCTTTCTTT.

Written as DNA, the CDR3 is TGTGCCAGCAGTTCAGAGGCGAATCAGCCCCAGCATTTT. It is translated as CASSSEANQPQHF. The V call is TRBV11-3, the J call TRBJ1-5; no definite D call. V was pared by 6 bases and J by 4 bases, with 10 bases between. The CDR3 is 13 amino acids. Germline CDR1 is SGHNT and CDR2 is YENEEA.

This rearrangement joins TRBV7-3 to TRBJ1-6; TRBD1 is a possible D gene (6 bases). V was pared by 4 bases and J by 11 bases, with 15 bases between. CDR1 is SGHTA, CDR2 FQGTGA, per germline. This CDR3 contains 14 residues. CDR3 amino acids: CASSSGTTGAPLHF. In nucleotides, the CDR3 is TGTGCCAGCAGCTCCGGGACAACCGGGGCACCCCTCCACTTT.

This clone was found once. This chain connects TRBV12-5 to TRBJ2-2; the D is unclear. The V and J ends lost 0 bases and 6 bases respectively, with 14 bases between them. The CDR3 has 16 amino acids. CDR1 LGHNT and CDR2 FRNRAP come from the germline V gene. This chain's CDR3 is CASGLVLPRAAGELFF. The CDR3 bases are TGTGCTAGTGGTTTGGTCTTGCCACGCGCGGCCGGGGAGCTGTTTTTT.

The CDR3 DNA reads TGCGCCAGCAGCCAAGAGGCAGGGTCCTACGAGCAGTACTTC. Translation gives CASSQEAGSYEQYF. The chain is built from TRBV4-3 and TRBJ2-7; a possible D gene is TRBD1 (5 bases). The CDR3 runs to 14 residues. V lost 0 bases, J lost 1 base, and 7 bases lay in between. Per the germline V gene, CDR1 is LGHNA and CDR2 is YSLEER.

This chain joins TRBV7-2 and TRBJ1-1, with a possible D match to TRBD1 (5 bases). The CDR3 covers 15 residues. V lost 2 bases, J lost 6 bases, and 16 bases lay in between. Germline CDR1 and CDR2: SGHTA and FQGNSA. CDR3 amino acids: CASSLTSTWGAEAFF. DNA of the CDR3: TGTGCCAGCAGCTTAACAAGCACCTGGGGCGCTGAAGCTTTCTTT.

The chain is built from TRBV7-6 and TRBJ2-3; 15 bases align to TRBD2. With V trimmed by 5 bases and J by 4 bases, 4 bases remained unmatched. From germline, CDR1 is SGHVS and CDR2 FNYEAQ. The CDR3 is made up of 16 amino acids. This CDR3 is CASSGLAGGGSDTQYF. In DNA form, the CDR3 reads TGTGCCAGCAGCGGACTAGCGGGAGGGGGCTCAGATACGCAGTATTTT. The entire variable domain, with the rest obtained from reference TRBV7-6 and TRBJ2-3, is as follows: GAGVSQSPRYKVTKRGQDVALRCDPISGHVSLYWYRQALGQGPEFLTYFNYEAQQDKSGLPNDRFSAERPEGSISTLTIQRTEQRDSAMYRCASSGLAGGGSDTQYFGPGTRLTVL.

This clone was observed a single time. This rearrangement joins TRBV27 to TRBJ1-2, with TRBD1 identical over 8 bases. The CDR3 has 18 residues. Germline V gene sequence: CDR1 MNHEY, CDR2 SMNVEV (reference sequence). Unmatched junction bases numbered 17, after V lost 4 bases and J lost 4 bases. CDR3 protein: CASSYPRDNRGNSYGYTF. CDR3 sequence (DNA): TGTGCCAGCAGTTACCCCCGGGATAACAGGGGGAACAGCTATGGCTACACCTTC.